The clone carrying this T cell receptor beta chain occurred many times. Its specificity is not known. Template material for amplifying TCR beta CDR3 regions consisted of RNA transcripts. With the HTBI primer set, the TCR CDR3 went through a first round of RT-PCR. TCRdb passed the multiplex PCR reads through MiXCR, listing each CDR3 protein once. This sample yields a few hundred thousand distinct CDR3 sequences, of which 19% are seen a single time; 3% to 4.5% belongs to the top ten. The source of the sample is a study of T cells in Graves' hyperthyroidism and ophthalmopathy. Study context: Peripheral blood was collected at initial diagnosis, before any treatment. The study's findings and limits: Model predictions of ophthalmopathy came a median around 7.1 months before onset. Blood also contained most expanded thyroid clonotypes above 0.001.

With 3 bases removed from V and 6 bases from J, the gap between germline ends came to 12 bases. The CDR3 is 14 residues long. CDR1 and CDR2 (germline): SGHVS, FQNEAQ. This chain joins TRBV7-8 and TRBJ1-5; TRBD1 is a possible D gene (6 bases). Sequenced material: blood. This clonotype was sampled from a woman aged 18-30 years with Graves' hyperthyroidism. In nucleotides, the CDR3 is TGTGCCAGCAGCTTTGGGGGGCTCGGTCAGCCCCAGCATTTT. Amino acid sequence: CASSFGGLGQPQHF.